This T cell receptor beta chain was sequenced in a study of T cells in Graves' hyperthyroidism and ophthalmopathy. Germline CDR1 is LNHDA and CDR2 is SQIVND (reference sequence). Losses at the gene ends were 5 bases for V and 2 bases for J; bases not matched to a gene: 5. The CDR3 runs 15 residues. From RNA transcripts, TCR beta CDR3 regions were amplified. First-round RT-PCR with HTBI primers amplified the TCR CDR3 region. MiXCR was run by TCRdb on the multiplex PCR reads, yielding one entry per CDR3 protein. This table has approximately 330,000 distinct CDR3 sequences, roughly 15% appearing once. This clonotype was seen many times.

Source material: blood. This TCR was sampled from a woman aged 35 to 49 with Graves' ophthalmopathy. This chain uses TRBV19 with TRBJ2-3; 9 positions agree with TRBD1. CDR3 region: CASSLQGADTDTQYF. CDR3 nucleotide sequence: TGTGCCAGTAGTTTACAGGGGGCGGACACAGATACGCAGTATTTT.